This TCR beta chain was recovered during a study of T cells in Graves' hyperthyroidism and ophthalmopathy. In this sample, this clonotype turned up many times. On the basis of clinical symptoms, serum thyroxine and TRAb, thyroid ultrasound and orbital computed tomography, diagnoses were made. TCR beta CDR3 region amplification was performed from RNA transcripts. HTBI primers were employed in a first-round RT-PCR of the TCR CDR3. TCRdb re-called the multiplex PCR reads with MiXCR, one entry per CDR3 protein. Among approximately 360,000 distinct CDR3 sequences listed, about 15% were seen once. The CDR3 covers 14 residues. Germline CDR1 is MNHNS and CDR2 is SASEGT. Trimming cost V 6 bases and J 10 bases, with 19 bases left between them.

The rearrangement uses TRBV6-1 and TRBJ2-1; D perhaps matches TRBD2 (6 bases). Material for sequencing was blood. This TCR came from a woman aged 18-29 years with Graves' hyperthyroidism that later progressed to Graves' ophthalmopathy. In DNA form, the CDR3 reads TGTGCCAGCAGCGGGGGATTGGATGCCGGGGAGCAGTTCTTC. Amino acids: CASSGGLDAGEQFF.